This TCR beta chain is from a study of blood T cell repertoires in COVID-19. Assay used: immunoSEQ multiplex PCR; TCRdb lists only in-frame clones, some missing. The sample lists 11,000 or so clones, 70% to 80% occurring once. Sample: peripheral blood. The receptor's source is a man in his sixties with COVID-19, enrolled during active disease.

The CDR3, as DNA: TGTGCCATAAACGACAGGGCCCAAAAGACGCAGTATTTT. It encodes CAINDRAQKTQYF. The chain uses TRBV5-4 and TRBJ2-3, with 7 bases lining up with TRBD1. The CDR3 runs to 13 residues. V dropped 9 bases and J dropped 9; count of bases not matched to a gene: 13. Looked up from germline, CDR1 is SGHNT and CDR2 is YYREEE (reference sequence).